This T cell receptor beta chain was identified in a study of cytomegalovirus exposure and HLA in healthy donors. Study as a whole: One earlier analysis, a look at about 179 million T cells, found fewer than 140 million unique TCR beta sequences. Study conclusions and caveats: Reported results showed that the classifier diagnosed cytomegalovirus status with high specificity and sensitivity. The productive fraction for most TCR beta V segments was about 87% or about 30% in an earlier analysis.

Use of 60 Vbeta and 13 Jbeta primers characterized the PCR. Only in-frame clones appear in the TCRdb table, and some are missing; sequencing was by immunoSEQ multiplex PCR. The sample has roughly 200,000 clones, approximately 86% seen once. Germline CDR1 is MDHEN and CDR2 is SYDVKM. The CDR3 covers 18 residues. V gave up 11 bases and J gave up 0 bases; unmatched junction bases: 18. Note on this clone: The target antigen is unknown.

This clonotype originated in a woman in her 30s in good health and CMV-seronegative. The chain links TRBV28 to TRBJ1-5, with TRBD1 identical over 8 bases. Sequencing used PBMCs. CDR3: CAASSAGQDLYSNQPQHF. Here the CDR3 DNA reads TGTGCCGCTTCGTCAGCGGGACAGGACCTTTATAGCAATCAGCCCCAGCATTTT.